This section outlines one T cell receptor (beta chain) sequence together with its context. The CDR3 spans 17 residues. The germline V gene has CDR1 GTSNPN and CDR2 SVGIG (reference sequence). V dropped 2 bases and J dropped 0; count of bases not matched to a gene: 9. This record belongs to a study of blood T cell repertoires in COVID-19. Study at large: T cells, B-cell-depleted T cells, or PBMCs supplied cDNA or gDNA.

Sequenced by immunoSEQ multiplex PCR; TCRdb stores in-frame clones only, minus some. The sample holds a few hundred thousand clones, approximately 81% seen once. This sequence originates from a young woman with acute or convalescent COVID-19. The chain has TRBV30 and TRBJ1-4, with 7 bases matching TRBD1. Sequences were obtained from peripheral blood. The CDR3 nucleotides are TGTGCCTGGAGTCGGGGATTCACAGGGGCAACTAATGAAAAACTGTTTTTT. Protein: CAWSRGFTGATNEKLFF.